The source of this T cell receptor (beta chain) is a study of shared clonotypes between healthy human individuals (dated by TCRdb to between 2020 and 2021). Study-wide context: A few men and two women, aged 18 to 49 years, made up the cohort. The study deeply sequenced blood TCR repertoires of roughly five healthy adults to estimate repertoire size and the extent of clonotype sharing between individuals. Between about 0.9 and 8.9 billion PBMCs per donor were obtained by leukapheresis. Libraries were prepared and TCR repertoires were sequenced by different laboratories using diverse techniques, in order to increase sequencing depth and limit assay-specific biases. For each donor, CD4 naive and CD4 memory were each run on three plates, CD8 naive on two plates, and CD8 memory on one plate. Results the study describes overall, beyond this receptor: Naive subsets generally had larger estimated clonotype richness than memory subsets did. Sampling was restricted to blood, and TCR repertoires in tissue are likely to differ from TCR repertoires in blood. Across four donors, about 5.2% of naive CD4, approximately 3.6% of naive CD8, roughly 2.2% of memory CD4, and approximately 0.4% of memory CD8 clonotypes were shared. Pairwise subsampling indicated that sequencing depth was expected to affect the degree of clonotype sharing among donors. Because the study included only a small number of donors, the genetic and exposure-history diversity represented was limited. Higher generation probabilities were observed for clonotypes shared by all four sorted-subset donors than for non-shared clonotypes. Even with the large sequencing depth, rarefaction of the sorted-subset datasets indicated that sequencing was incomplete.

The donors were healthy, HIV-negative adults with no recently reported acute infections or vaccinations. Every donor was a Caucasian adult residing in Nashville, Tennessee, USA. CD4+ T cells were enriched by magnetic negative selection, after which naive cells were positively selected on CD45RA and the negative fraction was taken as the memory subset. Blood was collected by leukapheresis, and PBMCs were isolated by Ficoll-Histopaque density gradient centrifugation and then cryopreserved in liquid nitrogen vapor phase. Analytical flow cytometry was used to check the purity and quantity of each magnetically sorted T cell population. Genomic DNA was isolated from each sorted fraction and quantified by UV absorbance on a Nanodrop 2000c. TCR CDR3 regions were amplified from genomic DNA by multiplex PCR using the deep immunoSEQ assay. Genomic DNA extracted from each cell subset was distributed evenly over all wells of several immunoSEQ 96-well plates, and each plate served as one replicate. Each replicate PCR for sorted subsets received approximately 200 ng genomic DNA, equal to roughly 29,000 T cell genomes. Purified libraries were measured with a Qubit 3.0 fluorometer, size-checked on a Bioanalyzer 2100, and measured again with the KAPA Library Quantification kit. A separate single-read 150-cycle Illumina NextSeq 550 flow cell was used to sequence each immunoSEQ 96-well plate. In the source study's methods: Because the immunoSEQ output held only junctional sequences and lacked quality scores, the filtering could not match the filtering applied to full-length reads. To assign V/J genes and CDR3, sequences were annotated against IMGT germline references using PyIR, a Python wrapper for IgBLAST v1.9. Reads were removed for weak V/J assignments (E-value above 1e-6), missing CDR3, stop codons, out-of-frame junctions, or ambiguous translated residues. V3J clonotypes were defined by identical inferred V gene, J gene, and CDR3 amino acid sequence. Percentage overlap between repertoires was calculated by dividing the number of shared unique clonotypes by the size of the smaller repertoire. Three approaches were used to assess repertoire richness: RTK rarefaction, the Chao1 estimator, and Recon v2.1 estimates of unobserved clonotypes. For all TCRbeta clonotypes obtained by the gDNA method from several donors, generation probabilities were computed with OLGA. TCRdb mirrors the immuneACCESS table, restricted to in-frame sequences. Some clones are absent from its copies; in checked studies, under half trace to an unresolved V gene, and the reason for the others is unknown. V and J calls and clone size are given by that table; D and trimming were obtained from the DNA. The sample table records millions of clones; about 92% of these occur just once. The ten top clones hold more than 0.12% of the sample.

About this clone: Its antigen remains unidentified. Per-nucleotide qualities are absent, and no much larger clonotype sits a single base away.

Source material: naive CD4+ T cells sorted from blood. Reading the label with the study, this specimen's cell subset or site is: CD45RA+ positively selected. This receptor was taken from a young man in good health.

In nucleotides, the sequence is TGTGCCAGCAGCTTAGGAGGAGCGGGGGCGGCTGAAGCTTTCTTT. The translation is CASSLGGAGAAEAFF. The sequence joins TRBV7-9 to TRBJ1-1; the best D guess is TRBD1, with 6 bases matching. The germline ends are 15 bases apart after V is trimmed by 1 base and J by 6 bases. The CDR3 runs 15 residues from the cysteine to the phenylalanine. The only DNA kept is the CDR3, 45 bases in frame from the first base. In the germline V gene (reference sequence), CDR1 corresponds to SEHNR and CDR2 to FQNEAQ.